This T cell receptor (beta chain) was captured in a study of immune cell composition in non-small cell lung cancer. Study overall: Most cases were lung adenocarcinoma or squamous cell carcinoma. Findings and caveats of the study: Tumour-associated clones >0.5% occurred in about a third of adenocarcinomas, approximately 79% of squamous. Shared sequences between tumour-reactive and dominant in vivo clones were not proven. Lung adenocarcinomas had lower top 10 clone scores and clonality than squamous tumours.

The CDR3 extends over 14 amino acids. Germline V CDR1 and CDR2: SQVTM, ANQGSEA. Trimming stripped 6 bases from V and 1 base from J, with 10 bases between. Note on this clone: Its antigen is unknown.

Profiled with immunoSEQ multiplex PCR; TCRdb holds only in-frame clones, not every one. Here the sample spans about 3,100 clones, 78% being singletons. The sequenced sample was lung tumor tissue. The sequence was collected from a human donor with non-small cell lung cancer. The chain combines TRBV29-1 with TRBJ2-6; D remains ambiguous. Here the CDR3 reads CSVASRSGANVLTF. The DNA for the CDR3 is TGCAGCGTGGCCTCAAGATCTGGGGCCAACGTCCTGACTTTC.